The present TCR beta chain was sequenced within a study of blood T cells in healthy people across ages. Through a sample-barcoded 5' primer and a J-beta primer mix, a second PCR was run for about 6 to 11 cycles. TCRdb reanalysed the 5' RACE reads using MiXCR and keeps one entry per CDR3 protein. The table includes about 670,000 distinct CDR3 sequences, roughly 41% detected once. Sequencing input: blood. The TCR sequence derives from an elderly man in good health.

CDR3 amino acids: CASSPKRSSAVTDTQYF. CDR3 nucleotide sequence: TGTGCCAGCAGTCCTAAGCGCTCTAGCGCTGTCACAGATACGCAGTATTTT. The chain employs TRBV27 and TRBJ2-3, with a possible D match to TRBD2 (6 bases). V lost 5 bases to trimming and J lost 2 bases, with 20 bases between them. The CDR3 contains 17 residues. Germline V gives CDR1 MNHEY, CDR2 SMNVEV (reference sequence).